A single sample gave rise to the 24 T cell receptor beta chains below, sequenced in a study of T cells in Graves' hyperthyroidism and ophthalmopathy. There were TCR beta CDR3 regions amplified from RNA transcripts. HTBI primers were employed in a first-round RT-PCR of the TCR CDR3. MiXCR, applied by TCRdb to the multiplex PCR reads, yields one record per CDR3 protein. The sample includes hundreds of thousands of distinct CDR3 sequences, less than 45% seen only once; the top ten take about 7.2%. Material: peripheral blood or thyroid tissue (not recorded which). Receptors originate from an adult man with Graves' disease, either hyperthyroidism or ophthalmopathy (not recorded which).

This clonotype was seen repeatedly, ten times or more. This chain's CDR3 is CAISTGEVSQPQHF. The CDR3 DNA is TGTGCCATCAGTACAGGGGAAGTAAGTCAGCCCCAGCATTTT. The rearrangement links TRBV10-3 to TRBJ1-5, with 7 bases aligning to TRBD1. Looked up from germline, CDR1 is ENHRY and CDR2 is SYGVKD. V trimming: 5 bases; J trimming: 6 bases; junction bases outside the gene matches: 7. This CDR3 has 14 residues.

The genes are TRBV7-2 and TRBJ1-2; D uncertain. This CDR3 spans 16 amino acids. Trimming took 6 bases from V and 2 from J, leaving 19 bases between them. Germline V gene sequence: CDR1 SGHTA, CDR2 FQGNSA. CDR3: CASSLSFSTGNYGYTF. The DNA of the CDR3 is TGTGCCAGCAGTTTATCTTTTTCGACGGGAAACTATGGCTACACCTTC.

This clonotype was found a few times. Mismatch with germline at one junction end may stem from a read error. V is TRBV10-3 and J is TRBJ2-7; D may be TRBD1 or TRBD2 (5 bases each). The germline V gene encodes CDR1 ENHRY and CDR2 SYGVKD. This CDR3 region has 15 residues. In DNA, the CDR3 is TGTGCCAGCAGTGCGTCTCGGGGCTCCTCCGGCGTGCAGTACTTC. Protein product: CASSASRGSSGVQYF.

Regarding this clonotype: Its ends do not fully match the called genes, so a read error is possible. The chain carries TRBV12-3 or TRBV12-4 and TRBJ1-4, with D unresolved. CDR3 size: 11 residues. CDR3 sequence: CASSLTEKPFF. The CDR3 nucleotides read TGTGCCAGCAGTTTAACCGAAAAACCGTTTTTT.

The chain's CDR3 is CASSQGRDGSQPQHF. The CDR3 coding sequence is TGTGCCAGCAGTCAAGGCAGGGATGGTAGTCAGCCCCAGCATTTT. The J gene is TRBJ1-5, the V gene TRBV12-3 or TRBV12-4; a possible D gene is TRBD1 (5 bases). The CDR3 totals 15 residues. V was shortened by 5 bases and J by 6 bases, with 17 bases between the two germline ends.

A note on this clonotype: At one end the junction does not follow the germline gene, possibly because of a read error. The chain links TRBV5-1 to TRBJ1-4, with D uncertain. The CDR3 is made up of 15 amino acids. Per germline, CDR1 SGHRS and CDR2 YFSETQ. This CDR3 reads CASSTGSATNEKLLF. CDR3 DNA sequence: TGCGCCAGCAGCACCGGATCTGCAACTAATGAAAAACTGCTTTTT.

V and J are TRBV7-6 and TRBJ2-6, with 9 bases aligning to TRBD2. The CDR3 consists of 17 residues. The germline V gene encodes CDR1 SGHVS and CDR2 FNYEAQ. Germline trimming cut 5 bases from V and 3 bases from J; bases unmatched to any gene: 8. The CDR3 DNA sequence: TGTGCCAGCAGCCCCAGCGGGAGGCTACTTGGGGCCAACGTCCTGACTTTC. Protein: CASSPSGRLLGANVLTF.

The chain has TRBV20-1 and TRBJ2-7; D is perhaps TRBD1 or TRBD2 (5 bases each). Germline V gives CDR1 DFQATT, CDR2 SNEGSKA (reference sequence). This CDR3 is 13 amino acids long. The CDR3, as DNA: TGCAGCCAACCCGGGACGGGGAGATACGAGCAGTACTTC. Protein: CSQPGTGRYEQYF.

This clonotype came up many times. The genes are TRBV7-9 and TRBJ1-5, with D possibly being TRBD1 (6 bases). Trimming took 4 bases from V and 3 from J, leaving 13 bases between them. CDR1 is SEHNR, CDR2 FQNEAQ, per germline (reference sequence). There are 15 residues in the CDR3. The CDR3 DNA is TGTGCCAGCAGCTCATCAACAGGGCCCAATCAGCCCCAGCATTTT. Its translation: CASSSSTGPNQPQHF.

This clonotype occurred many times. The chain carries TRBV7-9 and TRBJ2-7, with D unclear. The CDR3 is 11 residues long. CDR1 SEHNR and CDR2 FQNEAQ come from the germline V gene (reference sequence). Between the trimmed V and J ends, which lost 1 base and 6 bases, there was a span of 4 bases. CDR3 bases: TGTGCCAGCAGCTTAGTCGTCGAGCAGTACTTC. Its protein is CASSLVVEQYF.

In this sample, this clonotype turned up a few times. The V gene is TRBV7-9, the J gene TRBJ1-5; D is ambiguous. This CDR3 has 15 residues. Germline V gene lookup returns CDR1 SEHNR and CDR2 FQNEAQ (reference sequence). Trimming removed 8 bases from V and 6 bases from J, with 20 bases in between. CDR3 residues: CASSQDGRQSQPQHF. The CDR3 DNA reads as TGTGCCAGCTCCCAAGACGGACGACAAAGTCAGCCCCAGCATTTT.

The table lists this clonotype with a few counts. J is TRBJ2-7 and V is TRBV5-1; no firm D call. Germline V gene sequence: CDR1 SGHRS, CDR2 YFSETQ. Trimming left V 1 base short and J 5 bases short, with 13 bases between. The CDR3 consists of 14 residues. CDR3 protein: CASSLSSRLNEQYF. CDR3 DNA sequence: TGCGCCAGCAGCTTGTCCAGCCGCCTGAACGAGCAGTACTTC. The whole variable domain, remainder taken from reference TRBV5-1 and TRBJ2-7, is KAGVTQTPRYLIKTRGQQVTLSCSPISGHRSVSWYQQTPGQGLQFLFEYFSETQRNKGNFPGRFSGRQFSNSRSEMNVSTLELGDSALYLCASSLSSRLNEQYFGPGTRLTVT.

This clonotype was observed a few times. V and J are TRBV9 and TRBJ2-2; 12 bases align to TRBD2. This CDR3 is built from 19 residues. V shed 0 bases and J 1 base; nucleotides not matched to a gene: 7. Per germline, CDR1 SGDLS and CDR2 YYNGEE. CDR3 sequence: CASSVGASGRALNTGELFF. CDR3 sequence (DNA): TGTGCCAGCAGCGTAGGCGCTAGCGGGAGGGCCTTGAACACCGGGGAGCTGTTTTTT.

This clonotype was found many times. The V gene is TRBV29-1, the J gene TRBJ1-2; 9 bases fit TRBD1. Germline loops: CDR1 SQVTM, CDR2 ANQGSEA. This CDR3 region has 14 residues. Trimming at V came to 6 bases and at J to 6 bases, leaving 11 bases not matched to a gene. As DNA, the CDR3 is TGCAGCGTGTCTGCCGGGACAGGGATGGATGGCTACACCTTC. Protein product: CSVSAGTGMDGYTF.

The genes are TRBV2 and TRBJ1-5; maybe TRBD1 (6 bases). Per the germline V gene, CDR1 is SNHLY and CDR2 is FYNNEI. Trimming took 6 bases from V and 4 from J, leaving 10 bases between them. CDR3 length equals 13 residues. For the CDR3, the DNA is TGTGCCAGCAGATGGGACACTAATCAGCCCCAGCATTTT. Its protein product is CASRWDTNQPQHF.

This rearrangement joins TRBV2 to TRBJ2-5; 7 positions match TRBD2. The V gene's germline CDR1 is SNHLY and CDR2 FYNNEI. This CDR3 contains 15 residues. Trimming took 6 bases from V and 2 from J; bases not matched to a gene: 9. The CDR3 bases are TGTGCCAGCAGCCAAGGCCCAGCGGGGCAAGAGACCCAGTACTTC. Protein product: CASSQGPAGQETQYF.

This chain connects TRBV24-1 to TRBJ2-5, with TRBD2 matching 13 bases. Per the germline V gene, CDR1 is KGHDR and CDR2 is SFDVKD. The CDR3 sequence is 14 residues long. V lost 8 bases and J lost 7; bases outside the gene matches: 6. CDR3 in amino acids: CATNLRTSGRTQYF. In nucleotides, the CDR3 is TGTGCCACCAACCTCCGGACTAGCGGGAGGACCCAGTACTTC.

The genes are TRBV10-3 and TRBJ2-7; 12 nucleotides line up with TRBD2. CDR1 is ENHRY and CDR2 is SYGVKD in the germline V gene. The CDR3 is 14 amino acids. V shed 10 bases, J shed 6 bases, and the junction held 10 bases outside the gene matches. CDR3 amino acids: CASRDSSGRGEQYF. CDR3 bases: TGTGCCAGCAGGGATTCTAGCGGGAGGGGCGAGCAGTACTTC.

This clonotype was picked up a small number of times. The rearrangement joins TRBV5-1 to TRBJ1-1; maybe TRBD1 (6 bases). The CDR3 is 15 amino acids. Germline V lookup: CDR1 SGHRS, CDR2 YFSETQ. With 5 bases removed from V and 6 bases from J, the gap between germline ends came to 20 bases. The CDR3 is CASRANTRGSAEAFF. The CDR3 region has the DNA TGCGCCAGCAGAGCTAATACCAGGGGATCTGCTGAAGCTTTCTTT.

This clonotype was counted once. The gene calls are TRBV20-1 and TRBJ1-5, with unresolved D. Looked up from germline, CDR1 is DFQATT and CDR2 is SNEGSKA (reference sequence). The CDR3 has 12 residues. Trimming cost V 7 bases and J 3 bases, with 10 bases left between them. As DNA, the CDR3 is TGCAGTGATTGGGGAATCAATCAGCCCCAGCATTTT. It encodes CSDWGINQPQHF.

The chain combines TRBV29-1 with TRBJ2-7; tentatively, D is TRBD2 (12 bases). This CDR3 has 20 amino acids. The V end lost 7 bases, the J end lost 6 bases, and 40 bases lay between the germline ends. Germline V gene data show CDR1 as SQVTM and CDR2 as ANQGSEA. The CDR3 nucleotides read TGCAGCGCAAGATTGGGGACAGGGGGTGTACTAGCGGGAGGTAACCCCGAGCAGTACTTC. The encoded protein is CSARLGTGGVLAGGNPEQYF.

To note about this clonotype: The CDR3 does not end in the conserved phenylalanine or tryptophan, so this is likely a read error. No DNA is shown, since the ends of the CDR3 on it are uncertain; the CDR3 is the one TCRdb lists. The chain combines TRBV20-1 with TRBJ1-4. Germline V gives CDR1 DFQATT, CDR2 SNEGSKA (reference sequence). The CDR3 numbers 11 amino acids, ends counted. The CDR3 sequence is CSARDQGGDSY.

As regards this clonotype: It may be a read error: a sequence one base away is much more abundant. The CDR3 ends on some other residue instead of the conserved phenylalanine or tryptophan, so this is likely a read error. The chain has TRBV2 and TRBJ1-1; TRBD1 matches at 9 bases. V lost 8 bases, J lost 1 base, and 5 bases stayed unmatched. CDR3 length equals 14 residues. The germline gives CDR1 SNHLY, CDR2 FYNNEI. CDR3 bases: TGTGCCAGCCTGCGGGACAGGGCGAACACTGAAGCTTTCCTT. This encodes CASLRDRANTEAFL.

CDR3 DNA: TGTGCCAGCGGGGAGGGGGGGTATAATTCACCCCTCCACTTT. It is translated as CASGEGGYNSPLHF. The chain carries TRBV12-3 or TRBV12-4 and TRBJ1-6, with a possible D match to TRBD1 (6 bases). Trimming removed 8 bases at V and 4 bases at J, with 12 bases between. CDR3 length: 14 amino acids.